Below are 8 T cell receptor beta chains sequenced from a single sample in a study of T-cell reconstitution after alpha-beta-depleted transplantation in children. Molecular barcoding with unique molecular identifiers was used for the TCRbeta library. TCRdb re-called the PCR reads with MiXCR, one entry per CDR3 protein. This sample yields about 610,000 distinct CDR3 sequences, of which about 10% are seen a single time; approximately 4.1% belongs to the top ten. Sequenced material: PBMCs from the stem cell graft donor, taken from the stem cell graft. These TCRs come from a human donor who donated a stem cell graft to a child with acute myeloid leukemia.

This clonotype was seen many times. The chain recombines TRBV20-1 with TRBJ2-7; 11 nucleotides line up with TRBD1. This CDR3 is built from 14 residues. The germline V gene has CDR1 DFQATT and CDR2 SNEGSKA (reference sequence). V lost 6 bases to trimming and J lost 8 bases; unmatched junction nucleotides: 12. This CDR3 is CSAGPGQGVGKQYF. The CDR3 nucleotides are TGCAGTGCGGGGCCGGGACAGGGGGTTGGGAAGCAGTACTTC.

The chain carries TRBV10-3 and TRBJ2-1; a possible D gene is TRBD2 (6 bases). The CDR3 is made up of 12 amino acids. In germline, CDR1 is ENHRY, CDR2 SYGVKD. Trimming stripped 4 bases from V and 10 bases from J, with 11 bases between. In DNA, the CDR3 is TGTGCCATCAGTGGATCTCTAGCGGAGCAGTTCTTC. Translating it yields CAISGSLAEQFF.

This chain joins TRBV3-1 and TRBJ2-3; the D is unclear. This CDR3 spans 15 amino acids. CDR1 LGHDT and CDR2 YNNKEL come from the germline V gene (reference sequence). V lost 4 bases and J lost 1, with 12 bases in between. CDR3 in DNA: TGTGCCAGCAGCCTTCTAAATCCTGGCACAGATACGCAGTATTTT. It codes for CASSLLNPGTDTQYF.

This clonotype was seen ten or more times. V is TRBV4-3 and J is TRBJ2-4, with a possible D match to TRBD2 (5 bases). Trimming cost V 0 bases and J 8 bases, with 14 bases left between them. The germline V gene has CDR1 LGHNA and CDR2 YSLEER. CDR3 length equals 15 residues. CDR3 nucleotides: TGCGCCAGCAGCCAAGATTTACTAGGCGAAGACATTCAGTACTTC. Its protein product is CASSQDLLGEDIQYF.

This clonotype was counted between two and nine times. The CDR3 sequence: CASSPSGGGGYTF. CDR3 bases: TGTGCCAGCTCACCATCGGGAGGCGGTGGCTACACCTTC. The chain recombines TRBV18 with TRBJ1-2; D uncertain. Trimming took 2 bases from V and 7 from J, leaving 11 bases between them. CDR1 is KGHSH and CDR2 is LQKENI in the germline V gene. CDR3 length: 13 amino acids.

This CDR3 reads CASSTLGRDLAKNIQYF. The CDR3 coding sequence is TGTGCCAGCAGCACCCTCGGCAGAGACCTAGCCAAAAACATTCAGTACTTC. The rearrangement joins TRBV3-1 to TRBJ2-4; no reliable D call. Trimming stripped 5 bases from V and 0 bases from J, with 17 bases between. Per the germline V gene, CDR1 is LGHDT and CDR2 is YNNKEL (reference sequence). This CDR3 has 17 amino acids.

At least ten counts were recorded for this clonotype. This chain connects TRBV7-2 to TRBJ2-7; TRBD2 matches at 9 bases. The CDR3 totals 16 residues. Germline assignment: CDR1 SGHTA and CDR2 FQGNSA. The ends lost 1 base at V and 2 bases at J; junction bases unmatched: 6. The CDR3 region is CASSLVTSGFAYEQYF. For the CDR3, the DNA is TGTGCCAGCAGCTTAGTAACTAGCGGGTTTGCCTACGAGCAGTACTTC.

This clonotype was recorded at least ten times. The V call is TRBV6-1, the J call TRBJ2-1, with 10 bases fitting TRBD2. The germline CDR1 and CDR2 sequences are MNHNS and SASEGT. V shed 7 bases, J shed 2 bases, and the junction held 2 bases outside the gene matches. The CDR3 is 14 amino acids. Here the CDR3 reads CASNLAGAYNEQFF. For the CDR3, the DNA is TGTGCCAGCAACCTAGCGGGAGCCTACAATGAGCAGTTCTTC.